These T cell receptor beta chains were read from a single sample in a study of cytomegalovirus exposure and HLA in healthy donors. Using immunoSEQ multiplex PCR, the repertoire was profiled, and TCRdb retains in-frame clones only, with some absent. The sample holds about 89,000 clones, less than 80% seen once. The source material was PBMCs. The receptors derive from a male donor in good health and CMV-seronegative. The CDR3 runs from the conserved cysteine through the conserved F or W. Fields, in order: CDR3 DNA, CDR3 protein, clone size, D gene, V gene, J gene. A D gene is named only where the DNA matches it firmly. Some rows mark clone size as missing; the rest say once, few, many or name a class of expanded clone.

TGTGCCAGCTCATCTGAGGGGGCTCGGGGAAACACCATATATTTT	CASSSEGARGNTIYF	NA	TRBD1	TRBV18	TRBJ1-3
TGTGCCAGCAGTCCCCGAGCGACAGGGGGTGGAAGTGAAAAACTGTTTTTT	CASSPRATGGGSEKLFF	NA	TRBD1	TRBV27	TRBJ1-4
TGTGCCAGCAGTGCCACCGGGAACCCCTACGAGCAGTACTTC	CASSATGNPYEQYF	NA	NA	TRBV28	TRBJ2-7
TGTGCCAGCTCACCAAGTTCTACCCGGGGTCACTCCTACAATGAGCAGTTCTTC	CASSPSSTRGHSYNEQFF	NA	NA	TRBV18	TRBJ2-1
TGTGCCAGTAGTACAGGGGGCAAGAGATATGGCTACACCTTC	CASSTGGKRYGYTF	NA	TRBD1	TRBV19	TRBJ1-2
TGTGCCAGCAGTTCCAGGGGCTCCCTGAACACTGAAGCTTTCTTT	CASSSRGSLNTEAFF	NA	NA	TRBV5-6	TRBJ1-1
TGTGCCAGCAGCTTAGGGCACTATGGCTACACCTTC	CASSLGHYGYTF	NA	NA	TRBV11-2	TRBJ1-2
TGTGCCAGCATCCCGGGACAGGGGGCTAACAATGAGCAGTTCTTC	CASIPGQGANNEQFF	NA	TRBD1	TRBV28	TRBJ2-1
TGTGCCAGCTCACCGGGAGGAAGCGCCGAAGCTTTCTTT	CASSPGGSAEAFF	NA	NA	TRBV18	TRBJ1-1
TGTGCCAGCGGCCCCGGGACAGGAGCCTACGAGCAGTACTTC	CASGPGTGAYEQYF	NA	TRBD1	TRBV27	TRBJ2-7
TGTGCCAGCAGTCGTCCCGGGACAGGGAACGAGCAGTACTTC	CASSRPGTGNEQYF	once	TRBD1	TRBV11-2	TRBJ2-7
TGTGCCATAGGAGATTACTCCTACGAGCAGTACTTC	CAIGDYSYEQYF	NA	NA	TRBV28	TRBJ2-7
TGTGCCAGCAGTGCCCCTGGACAGGGAAACGGCTATGAGCAGTTCTTC	CASSAPGQGNGYEQFF	NA	TRBD1	TRBV27	TRBJ2-1
TGCGCCAGCAGCAAAAGGGGACAGGGGCATGACGGGGAGCTGTTTTTT	CASSKRGQGHDGELFF	NA	TRBD1	TRBV5-1	TRBJ2-2
TGTGCCAGTCGACAGGGACCCTACGAGCAGTACTTC	CASRQGPYEQYF	once	TRBD1	TRBV25-1	TRBJ2-7
TGTGCCAGCAGTGAAGAGGGGGCTGGTTCTCGATCACCCCTCCACTTT	CASSEEGAGSRSPLHF	NA	TRBD1	TRBV6-1	TRBJ1-6
TGTGCCAGCAGCTCTCGGGACAGTAGTCGATACGAGCAGTACTTC	CASSSRDSSRYEQYF	NA	TRBD1	TRBV7-6	TRBJ2-7
TGTGCCATCGATACAGGGCTTAGCACAGATACGCAGTATTTT	CAIDTGLSTDTQYF	NA	NA	TRBV10-3	TRBJ2-3
TGTGCCAGCACTAAGCTCGCTTTTCTGAACACTGAAGCTTTCTTT	CASTKLAFLNTEAFF	NA	NA	TRBV28	TRBJ1-1
TGTGCCAGCAGCTTGGACTCGGGGGGCGCCTATGGCTACACCTTC	CASSLDSGGAYGYTF	NA	NA	TRBV5-4	TRBJ1-2
TGTGCCAGCAGTCAGACATCAACTAATGAAAAACTGTTTTTT	CASSQTSTNEKLFF	NA	NA	TRBV7-2	TRBJ1-4
TGTGCCATCAGCGAGACAGGGGATGGCTACACCTTC	CAISETGDGYTF	NA	TRBD1	TRBV10-3	TRBJ1-2
TGCGCCAGCAGCCGAGACTCGGGACAGGGGGGTTACGAGCAGTACTTC	CASSRDSGQGGYEQYF	NA	TRBD1	TRBV4-1	TRBJ2-7
TGTGCCAGCAGTGCCCCGGGACAGTACTACGAGCAGTACTTC	CASSAPGQYYEQYF	few	TRBD1	TRBV6-1	TRBJ2-7
TGTGCCAGCAGCTTGGTTCGGGTTGCAATCAACTATGGCTACACCTTC	CASSLVRVAINYGYTF	NA	NA	TRBV5-6	TRBJ1-2
TGTGCCAGCAGTTCGCGAGGTCAGAGGGCCGAAAAACTGTTTTTT	CASSSRGQRAEKLFF	NA	NA	TRBV6-5	TRBJ1-4
TGCGCCAGCAGCCAATCAGCGGGGGCGAGCTCCTACAATGAGCAGTTCTTC	CASSQSAGASSYNEQFF	NA	TRBD2	TRBV4-3	TRBJ2-1
TGCGCCAGCAGCCTAGGTCCTGGAGGCGAGCAGTACTTC	CASSLGPGGEQYF	few	NA	TRBV4-3	TRBJ2-7
TGTGCCAGCAGCTTCCGTCAGGGCATTACCTACGAGCAGTACTTC	CASSFRQGITYEQYF	NA	NA	TRBV7-9	TRBJ2-7
TGTGCCAGCAGCCAGGTCGGACAGGTATCTGGAAACACCATATATTTT	CASSQVGQVSGNTIYF	NA	TRBD1	TRBV14	TRBJ1-3
TGTGCCAGTAGTACTAGCGGGAGTGGTTGGGAGACCCAGTACTTC	CASSTSGSGWETQYF	few	TRBD2	TRBV19	TRBJ2-5
TGCGCCAGCAGTGAGTTACCGGGACAGGGAGTCTACGAGCAGTACTTC	CASSELPGQGVYEQYF	NA	TRBD1	TRBV10-1	TRBJ2-7
TGTGCCAGCAGCTTAGGTGATCGGGAGACCCAGTACTTC	CASSLGDRETQYF	few	NA	TRBV7-2	TRBJ2-5
TGTGCCAGCAGCTTGCGAATGATCGGACAGGCCCTTGGAAACACCATATATTTT	CASSLRMIGQALGNTIYF	NA	TRBD1	TRBV5-5	TRBJ1-3
TGTGCCAGCAGCCTGGGATACGGGGGGGCCGCTCAGTACTTC	CASSLGYGGAAQYF	once	TRBD2	TRBV7-9	TRBJ2-4
TGTGCCATCAGGGACGTTGTAGCGGGAGGGCCCGATGAGCAGTTCTTC	CAIRDVVAGGPDEQFF	once	TRBD2	TRBV10-3	TRBJ2-1
TGTGCCAGCAGCTCCTCAGGGGGCTCTGGAAACACCATATATTTT	CASSSSGGSGNTIYF	NA	TRBD1	TRBV7-2	TRBJ1-3
TGTGCCAGCAGCTTGGGGGCGTGGAACACCATATATTTT	CASSLGAWNTIYF	few	NA	TRBV11-2	TRBJ1-3
TGTGCCAGCAGCAGGGGACAGGGGAACACTGAAGCTTTCTTT	CASSRGQGNTEAFF	NA	TRBD1	TRBV13	TRBJ1-1
TGCGCCAGCAGCCAACAGGGGGCAACTAATGAAAAACTGTTTTTT	CASSQQGATNEKLFF	NA	TRBD1	TRBV4-3	TRBJ1-4
TGTGCCAGCTCACCCGGGGGGGAACCCTACGAGCAGTACTTC	CASSPGGEPYEQYF	NA	TRBD2	TRBV18	TRBJ2-7
TGTGCCAGCAGCTTATCCGGGGGGGCCGGAGATACGCAGTATTTT	CASSLSGGAGDTQYF	NA	TRBD2	TRBV7-3	TRBJ2-3
TGTGCCAGCAGCTTAGGCGCAGGGTTTTTAAGAGATACGCAGTATTTT	CASSLGAGFLRDTQYF	NA	NA	TRBV11-2	TRBJ2-3
TGTGCCAGCAGTGAATCGCGCAGCGCAAACGAGCAGTACTTC	CASSESRSANEQYF	NA	NA	TRBV2	TRBJ2-7
TGCGCCAGCAGCCAAGTTATAAACTACGAGCAGTACTTC	CASSQVINYEQYF	NA	NA	TRBV4-1	TRBJ2-7
TGTGCCAGTAGTATTAATCCGGGTGCGGGCTACACCTTC	CASSINPGAGYTF	NA	NA	TRBV19	TRBJ1-2
TGCGCCAGCAGCCAGGACTCGACAGGGGGCAATGAAAAACTGTTTTTT	CASSQDSTGGNEKLFF	NA	TRBD1	TRBV4-3	TRBJ1-4
TGTGCCAGCAGTTTATCAGGGGCTTTCAATCAGCCCCAGCATTTT	CASSLSGAFNQPQHF	NA	NA	TRBV28	TRBJ1-5
TGTGCCAGCAGCTTGAGGTTGACAGGGGGTGAAAAACTGTTTTTT	CASSLRLTGGEKLFF	NA	TRBD1	TRBV7-2	TRBJ1-4
TGTGCCAGCAGCTGGCCGGGACAGGGGATAAACGAGCAGTACTTC	CASSWPGQGINEQYF	NA	TRBD1	TRBV7-8	TRBJ2-7
TGTGCCAGCAGCTTGTTGGGCCCATTGCGTGCAGAGACCCAGTACTTC	CASSLLGPLRAETQYF	NA	NA	TRBV5-6	TRBJ2-5
TGCAGTGCTCTACGGGAGGATGAGCAGTTCTTC	CSALREDEQFF	NA	TRBD2	TRBV20-1	TRBJ2-1
TGCGCCAGCAGTGGGGGCAGGGGGCGCGGCACCGGGGAGCTGTTTTTT	CASSGGRGRGTGELFF	once	TRBD1	TRBV5-1	TRBJ2-2
TGTGCCAGCAGTGAAGAGGGGTGGTACGAGCAGTACTTC	CASSEEGWYEQYF	once	NA	TRBV6-1	TRBJ2-7
TGCAGCGTTGAAGATATCCTAGCGGGAAAAAACATTCAGTACTTC	CSVEDILAGKNIQYF	NA	TRBD2	TRBV29-1	TRBJ2-4
TGTGCCAGCAGCAACCTTGGCGGGACAGGGCCATACATGAACACTGAAGCTTTCTTT	CASSNLGGTGPYMNTEAFF	NA	NA	TRBV21-1	TRBJ1-1